These T cell receptor beta chains were read from a single sample in a study of blood T cell repertoires in COVID-19. The repertoire was sequenced with immunoSEQ multiplex PCR; TCRdb's copy has only in-frame clones and lacks some. Here the sample spans 90,000 to 100,000 clones, approximately 82% being singletons. Sequencing was done on a sample of peripheral blood. The receptors stem from a man between 65 and 79 years old with acute or convalescent COVID-19. Both conserved end residues are part of each CDR3. D genes are given only for firm matches. Only some rows state a clone size, as once, few, many or a class for expanded clones.

d_call	clone_size	v_call	j_call	cdr3_nt	cdr3_aa
TRBD1	few	TRBV24-1	TRBJ2-5	TGTGCCACCAGCGACAGGGGAGAGACCCAGTACTTC	CATSDRGETQYF
TRBD1	few	TRBV29-1	TRBJ2-7	TGCAGCGTGGGACAGCAGACCTACGAGCAGTACTTC	CSVGQQTYEQYF
TRBD1	-	TRBV6-6	TRBJ1-1	TGTGCCAGCAGTTACGGGGGGACAGAGAACACTGAAGCTTTCTTT	CASSYGGTENTEAFF
-	-	TRBV5-6	TRBJ2-3	TGTGCCAGCAGTTTTATTGACAGGCTCTCCTTCACAGATACGCAGTATTTT	CASSFIDRLSFTDTQYF
-	-	TRBV7-3	TRBJ1-6	TGTGCCAGCAGCTTTGAACGACAGGCCAGTTCACCCCTCCACTTT	CASSFERQASSPLHF
-	-	TRBV2	TRBJ2-3	TGTGCCAGCAGGCCGGGCTTCGGGGGAGAGCTGACAGATACGCAGTATTTT	CASRPGFGGELTDTQYF
-	-	TRBV12-1	TRBJ1-1	TGTGCCAGCAGCTTTGGAAGGTCGGTGAAAGGACACCCGAACACTGAAGCTTTCTTT	CASSFGRSVKGHPNTEAFF
TRBD2	once	TRBV2	TRBJ2-1	TGTGCCAGCAGGGGGGGGACTCGCGGGGACAATGAGCAGTTCTTC	CASRGGTRGDNEQFF
TRBD1	-	TRBV6-5	TRBJ1-4	TGTGCCAGCAGTCCCGGGACAGCTCTTGAAAAACTGTTTTTT	CASSPGTALEKLFF
-	-	TRBV28	TRBJ1-4	TGTGCCAGCAAGGAAGGGGCTGCTAATGAAAAACTGTTTTTT	CASKEGAANEKLFF
TRBD1	few	TRBV28	TRBJ2-7	TGTGCCAGCAGTTTAACGGACAGGGGCTACGAGCAGTACTTC	CASSLTDRGYEQYF
TRBD1	-	TRBV2	TRBJ1-1	TGTGCCAGCAGTATCACAGGGACAGGGAACACTGAAGCTTTCTTT	CASSITGTGNTEAFF
-	-	TRBV28	TRBJ2-7	TGTGCCAGGAGCAGGCAGGGGGGCGAGCAGTACTTC	CARSRQGGEQYF
TRBD2	-	TRBV7-3	TRBJ2-2	TGTGCCAGCAGACAAGGGAGGGCCCTCGCCGGGGAGCTGTTTTTT	CASRQGRALAGELFF
-	-	TRBV28	TRBJ1-6	TGTGCCAGCAGTTATACGTCGGATTCACCCCTCCACTTT	CASSYTSDSPLHF
TRBD1	once	TRBV6-2/TRBV6-3	TRBJ2-5	TGTGCCAGCAGTTACTCCGGGACAGGCCAAGAGACCCAGTACTTC	CASSYSGTGQETQYF
TRBD2	-	TRBV10-2	TRBJ2-5	TGCGCCAGCAGCGTGTTAGCGGGGGCACAAGAGACCCAGTACTTC	CASSVLAGAQETQYF
-	-	TRBV5-5	TRBJ1-2	TGTGCCAGCAGTAGGCAGGGGAGAGATGGCTACACCTTC	CASSRQGRDGYTF
TRBD1	-	TRBV3-1/TRBV3-2	TRBJ2-1	TGTGCCAGCAGCCAAGATCTGGGGACAGGGGGCAGGTATGAGCAGTTCTTC	CASSQDLGTGGRYEQFF
-	-	TRBV7-2	TRBJ2-5	TGTGCCAGTACCCTTGGGAGACAAGAGACCCAGTACTTC	CASTLGRQETQYF
TRBD2	once	TRBV7-9	TRBJ2-3	TGTGCCAGCAGCTTCGGAATGGCGGGGGGGCTCACAGATACGCAGTATTTT	CASSFGMAGGLTDTQYF
-	-	TRBV15	TRBJ1-1	TGTGCCACCAGCGGGGGCTTGAACACTGAAGCTTTCTTT	CATSGGLNTEAFF
TRBD2	-	TRBV7-2	TRBJ2-1	TGTGCCAGCAGCTCGGTTGCTAGCGGGACCTTTTACAATGAGCAGTTCTTC	CASSSVASGTFYNEQFF
-	-	TRBV21-1	TRBJ1-2	TGTGCCAGCAGCGCAGATGGCTACACCTTC	CASSADGYTF
-	few	TRBV6-5	TRBJ1-5	TGTGCCAGCAGTTACACAACAGGTCCAGAACAGCCCCAGCATTTT	CASSYTTGPEQPQHF
-	-	TRBV7-2	TRBJ1-1	TGTGCCAGCAGCGCCCGACAGTATGATGAAGCTTTCTTT	CASSARQYDEAFF
-	-	TRBV12-3/TRBV12-4	TRBJ1-5	TGTGCCAGCAGCCAAGACAGAAATCAGCCCCAGCATTTT	CASSQDRNQPQHF
TRBD1	-	TRBV28	TRBJ1-4	TGTGCCAGCAGTTCCCTTGGACAGGGTCCCGAAAAACTGTTTTTT	CASSSLGQGPEKLFF
-	-	TRBV2	TRBJ1-6	TGTGCCAGCCATTCACAGGAATTCACCCTCCACTTT	CASHSQEFTLHF
-	once	TRBV2	TRBJ1-1	TGTGCCAGCAGTGAATTTAGGGGCAACACTGAAGCTTTCTTT	CASSEFRGNTEAFF
-	-	TRBV19	TRBJ2-7	TGTGCCAGTAGCTCCGTCCAGGGGGGTTCCTACGAGCAGTACTTC	CASSSVQGGSYEQYF
TRBD2	-	TRBV5-1	TRBJ2-2	TGCGCCAGCAGCTGGGGGACTAGCGGAAACACCGGGGAGCTGTTTTTT	CASSWGTSGNTGELFF
-	once	TRBV18	TRBJ1-2	TGTGCCAGCTCACCAAATGAGCTTGAGCTGAGACTTGGCACCTTC	CASSPNELELRLGTF
TRBD2	-	TRBV6-2/TRBV6-3	TRBJ2-5	TGTGCCAGCAGTTACTGGGGGGGACCCAGAGGGGAGACCCAGTACTTC	CASSYWGGPRGETQYF
-	-	TRBV28	TRBJ1-1	TGTGCCAGCAGTCATCAGGGGTCGGACACTGAAGCTTTCTTT	CASSHQGSDTEAFF
-	-	TRBV24-1	TRBJ1-5	TGTGCCACCAGTGCAGGATATAGCAATCAGCCCCAGCATTTT	CATSAGYSNQPQHF
-	-	TRBV24-1	TRBJ2-3	TGTGCCACCAGTGCTACCGGGACTGTCAGCACAGATACGCAGTATTTT	CATSATGTVSTDTQYF
TRBD2	-	TRBV10-2	TRBJ2-7	TGCGCCAGCAGTGAGTCGATAGCGGGGGGTTACGAGCAGTACTTC	CASSESIAGGYEQYF
TRBD1	-	TRBV7-2	TRBJ1-5	TGTGCCAGCAGGCTCGACAGGGCGAGCAATCAGCCCCAGCATTTT	CASRLDRASNQPQHF
TRBD1	-	TRBV13	TRBJ2-7	TGTGCCAGCAGCTGGACAGGGGGCTACGAGCAGTACTTC	CASSWTGGYEQYF
-	-	TRBV19	TRBJ1-2	TGTGCCAGTAGTAGCCCACAGGTTTCTTACTATGGCTACACCTTC	CASSSPQVSYYGYTF
-	-	TRBV7-2	TRBJ1-6	TGTGCCAGCAGCATACAACAGGTTAAGCAGTCACCCCTCCACTTT	CASSIQQVKQSPLHF
-	-	TRBV3-1/TRBV3-2	TRBJ1-2	TGTGCCAGCAGCCAAGTTCCGCGTTCGGGCTATGGCTACACCTTC	CASSQVPRSGYGYTF
-	-	TRBV27	TRBJ2-7	TGTGCCAGCAGTTTTGGGGGGACTTTAAGCTACGAGCAGTACTTC	CASSFGGTLSYEQYF
-	-	TRBV7-2	TRBJ1-2	TGTGCCAGCAGCTTAACTCCATATGGCTACACCTTC	CASSLTPYGYTF
-	few	TRBV18	TRBJ1-5	TGTGCCAGCTCAGGAGGACGGGAGAACAATCAGCCCCAGCATTTT	CASSGGRENNQPQHF
TRBD1	once	TRBV30	TRBJ1-5	TGTGCCTGGAGCCAGGGACAGGGGACGCACAATCAGCCCCAGCATTTT	CAWSQGQGTHNQPQHF
-	-	TRBV3-1/TRBV3-2	TRBJ1-2	TGTGCCAGCAGACATGTCGACAGGTCCTATGGCTACACCTTC	CASRHVDRSYGYTF
-	-	TRBV5-1	TRBJ2-2	TGCGCCAGCAGCTTGGAGGGGCAGGGGAACACCGGGGAGCTGTTTTTT	CASSLEGQGNTGELFF
TRBD1	-	TRBV29-1	TRBJ1-5	TGCAGCGTCCAATACAGGGGGATCCAGCCCCAGCATTTT	CSVQYRGIQPQHF
TRBD1	-	TRBV5-1	TRBJ2-3	TGCGCCAGCAGTCACTACGGGACAGCGTCTAGCACAGATACGCAGTATTTT	CASSHYGTASSTDTQYF
-	-	TRBV7-2	TRBJ2-7	TGTGCCAGCAGCTTAGAGTCCGCTAGCTCCTACGAGCAGTACTTC	CASSLESASSYEQYF
TRBD1	-	TRBV7-2	TRBJ1-2	TGTGCCAGCAGCCCGCGGACAGGAAATTATGGCTACACCTTC	CASSPRTGNYGYTF
TRBD2	-	TRBV7-8	TRBJ2-5	TGTGCCAGCAGCCCTACTAGCGGGAGGGGACAAGAGACCCAGTACTTC	CASSPTSGRGQETQYF
-	-	TRBV6-5	TRBJ2-1	TGTGCCAGCAGTTCGGCGGGGTTCTCCTACAATGAGCAGTTCTTC	CASSSAGFSYNEQFF
TRBD2	-	TRBV3-1/TRBV3-2	TRBJ2-1	TGTGCCAGCAGCCAAGATGCCAGAGGGCGGGGGGTCTTC	CASSQDARGRGVF
TRBD2	-	TRBV4-1	TRBJ2-3	TGCGCCAGCAGCCAAGCTAGGACTAGCCGATTAGATACGCAGTATTTT	CASSQARTSRLDTQYF
-	-	TRBV27	TRBJ2-5	TGTGCCAGCAGTTTATGGGGCAGGCAAGAGACCCAGTACTTC	CASSLWGRQETQYF
TRBD2	-	TRBV6-6	TRBJ2-5	TGTGCCAGCAGTAATAGCGGGAGCAGGATTGAGACCCAGTACTTC	CASSNSGSRIETQYF
TRBD1	-	TRBV7-9	TRBJ1-2	TGTGCCAGCAGCTCGACAGGGTATGGCTACACCTTC	CASSSTGYGYTF